This record concerns one T cell receptor beta chain sequence. Its specificity is unknown. This sample stems from a study of shared clonotypes between healthy human individuals. TCRdb keeps only in-frame clones here, not all; method: immunoSEQ multiplex PCR. This table has 2 million to 2.5 million clones, over 85% appearing once. The germline V and J ends were trimmed by 4 bases and 0 bases, with 10 bases remaining between them. This CDR3 comprises 15 residues. From germline, CDR1 is MNHNY and CDR2 SVGAGI (reference sequence). Findings and caveats of the study: Apart from blood, nothing was sampled; tissue repertoires likely differ. Enrolling few donors narrowed the genetic and exposure-history diversity that was represented. On the whole, naive subsets had larger estimated richness than memory subsets had.

The receptor was derived from a young man in good health. Some clones in this sample may be carry-over from other donors' samples. Sequencing input: naive CD4+ T cells from PBMCs. The subset was: CD45RA+ positively selected. This chain joins TRBV6-6 and TRBJ2-4; maybe TRBD1 (5 bases). This CDR3 reads CASSSDSTAKNIQYF. CDR3 DNA sequence: TGTGCCAGCAGTTCCGACAGTACAGCCAAAAACATTCAGTACTTC.